Following are 32 T cell receptor beta chains from one sample sequenced in a study of cytomegalovirus exposure and HLA in healthy donors. Both 60 Vbeta primers and 13 Jbeta primers went into the PCR. Here immunoSEQ multiplex PCR was the method, and the copy in TCRdb shows in-frame clones only, minus some. This table holds some 130,000 clones, 75% to 85% found once. The sequencing sample was made of PBMCs. Receptors were obtained from a man aged 35-49 years in good health and CMV-seronegative.

The chain joins TRBV19 to TRBJ2-2, with unresolved D. This CDR3 has 12 amino acids. Trimming took off 10 bases at V and 6 bases at J, with 12 bases between the two ends. Germline assignment: CDR1 LNHDA and CDR2 SQIVND (reference sequence). The CDR3 sequence: CATRKRAGELFF. As DNA, the CDR3 is TGTGCCACCCGAAAGAGAGCCGGGGAGCTGTTTTTT. The whole variable domain, filled in from reference TRBV19 and TRBJ2-2, reads DGGITQSPKYLFRKEGQNVTLSCEQNLNHDAMYWYRQDPGQGLRLIYYSQIVNDFQKGDIAEGYSVSREKKESFPLTVTSAQKNPTAFYLCATRKRAGELFFGEGSRLTVL.

V is TRBV30 and J is TRBJ2-5; D is undetermined. The CDR3 consists of 13 residues. Germline CDR1 reads GTSNPN; CDR2 reads SVGIG (reference sequence). V shed 2 bases and J shed 1 base, with 8 bases lying between them. In DNA, the CDR3 is TGTGCCTGGAGTACCGTGAGCCAAGAGACCCAGTACTTC. It is translated as CAWSTVSQETQYF.

There are a few counts of this clone. The chain uses TRBV28 and TRBJ1-6, with TRBD1 matching 7 bases. Germline V gene data show CDR1 as MDHEN and CDR2 as SYDVKM. The CDR3 totals 14 residues. V lost 6 bases and J lost 8; bases outside the gene matches: 7. For the CDR3, the DNA is TGTGCCAGCAGCCGCCGACAGGGTGATTCACCCCTCCACTTT. This translates into CASSRRQGDSPLHF.

The chain couples TRBV5-6 to TRBJ1-4, with 12 bases aligning to TRBD1. The junction had 2 bases not matched to a gene; V was cut back by 0 bases and J by 14 bases. From germline, CDR1 is SGHDT and CDR2 YYEEEE. The CDR3 covers 13 residues. The CDR3 loop is CASSLGDRGLLFF. The CDR3 DNA reads TGTGCCAGCAGCTTGGGGGACAGGGGGCTTCTGTTTTTT.

V usage is TRBV30 and J usage is TRBJ2-2; 9 positions agree with TRBD1. CDR1 is GTSNPN, CDR2 SVGIG, per germline (reference sequence). The CDR3 totals 14 residues. The junction had 4 bases not matched to a gene; V was cut back by 5 bases and J by 3 bases. The CDR3 DNA follows: TGTGCCTGGGGGGGACAGGGAGACACCGGGGAGCTGTTTTTT. It encodes CAWGGQGDTGELFF.

V is TRBV7-6 and J is TRBJ2-5; 7 nucleotides line up with TRBD2. V lost 5 bases, J lost 3 bases, and 9 bases stayed unmatched. The CDR3 runs to 15 residues. Germline V CDR1 and CDR2: SGHVS, FNYEAQ. CDR3 region: CASSNSGSGKETQYF. CDR3 sequence (DNA): TGTGCCAGCAGCAATAGCGGGTCGGGGAAAGAGACCCAGTACTTC.

This clone was seen a few times. V is TRBV27 and J is TRBJ1-5; no definite D call. This CDR3 contains 14 residues. CDR1 MNHEY and CDR2 SMNVEV come from the germline V gene (reference sequence). The V end lost 5 bases, the J end lost 1 base, and 9 bases lay between the germline ends. The CDR3 DNA reads TGTGCCAGCAGTCAGATACTAAGCAATCAGCCCCAGCATTTT. Protein product: CASSQILSNQPQHF.

This clone was observed a single time. V gene TRBV14 combines with J gene TRBJ2-6; 7 nucleotides agree with TRBD1. Germline assignment: CDR1 SGHDN and CDR2 FVKESK. The V gene end was trimmed by 4 bases and the J gene end by 0 bases; junction bases not matched to a gene: 9. This CDR3 region has 18 residues. The CDR3 nucleotides read TGTGCCAGCAGCCCCTGGACAGGATCCGTCTCTGGGGCCAACGTCCTGACTTTC. Translation gives CASSPWTGSVSGANVLTF. The variable domain in full, completed from reference TRBV14 and TRBJ2-6, reads EAGVTQFPSHSVIEKGQTVTLRCDPISGHDNLYWYRRVMGKEIKFLLHFVKESKQDESGMPNNRFLAERTGGTYSTLKVQPAELEDSGVYFCASSPWTGSVSGANVLTFGAGSRLTVL.

This clone was recorded only once. The chain joins TRBV7-3 to TRBJ2-7; perhaps TRBD1 as D (5 bases). The CDR3 loop spans 13 amino acids. Per germline, CDR1 SGHTA and CDR2 FQGTGA. Trimming removed 4 bases at V and 7 bases at J, with 14 bases between. The CDR3 protein is CASSSSGLTEQYF. The DNA of the CDR3 is TGTGCCAGCAGCTCCTCAGGGTTGACTGAGCAGTACTTC.

Note on this clone: Other DNA sequences in the sample encode the same CDR3. The V call is TRBV6-5, the J call TRBJ2-7, with D maybe TRBD1 (6 bases). This CDR3 has 15 amino acids. CDR1 is MNHEY, CDR2 SVGAGI, per germline. The V end was cut by 0 bases, the J end by 2 bases, with 11 bases between. The CDR3 spells CASSYSRGGAYEQYF. CDR3 bases: TGTGCCAGCAGTTACTCGCGAGGGGGAGCCTACGAGCAGTACTTC.

The V call is TRBV7-8, the J call TRBJ2-1; D unclear. Germline V lookup: CDR1 SGHVS, CDR2 FQNEAQ. With 8 bases removed from V and 8 bases from J, the gap between germline ends came to 13 bases. The length of the CDR3 is 12 residues. The CDR3 sequence is CASGRPGDEQFF. The CDR3 DNA sequence: TGTGCCAGCGGGCGCCCCGGCGATGAGCAGTTCTTC.

This sequence joins TRBV28 and TRBJ2-7, with D possibly matching TRBD1 (6 bases). Germline CDR1 is MDHEN and CDR2 is SYDVKM. CDR3 length: 16 amino acids. The V and J ends lost 4 bases and 2 bases respectively, with 18 bases between them. CDR3 sequence (DNA): TGTGCCAGCAGTTCCCGACAGGCAGCAGGTCCCTACGAGCAGTACTTC. The encoded protein is CASSSRQAAGPYEQYF.

The chain links TRBV27 to TRBJ1-2, with TRBD1 matching 9 bases. CDR1 and CDR2 (germline): MNHEY, SMNVEV (reference sequence). V trimming: 5 bases; J trimming: 9 bases; junction bases outside the gene matches: 13. This CDR3 comprises 15 residues. For the CDR3, the DNA is TGTGCCAGCAGTCCTTACCCCGGGACAGGGTTCAGCTACACCTTC. This gives the protein CASSPYPGTGFSYTF.

This chain's CDR3 is CASSFLGTGEETQYF. In nucleotides, the CDR3 is TGTGCCAGCAGCTTTCTCGGGACAGGGGAAGAGACCCAGTACTTC. The gene calls are TRBV7-6 and TRBJ2-5; TRBD1 aligns across 10 bases. The trim removed 3 bases at V and 3 bases at J, leaving 4 bases unmatched. CDR3 length: 15 residues. CDR1 is SGHVS and CDR2 is FNYEAQ in the germline V gene. The whole variable domain, remainder taken from reference TRBV7-6 and TRBJ2-5, is GAGVSQSPRYKVTKRGQDVALRCDPISGHVSLYWYRQALGQGPEFLTYFNYEAQQDKSGLPNDRFSAERPEGSISTLTIQRTEQRDSAMYRCASSFLGTGEETQYFGPGTRLLVL.

The genes are TRBV5-1 and TRBJ2-2, with 7 bases identical to TRBD1. CDR1 and CDR2 (germline): SGHRS, YFSETQ. CDR3 length: 15 residues. V lost 4 bases and J lost 3; bases outside the gene matches: 6. CDR3 coding DNA: TGCGCCAGCAGCCCGACAGGGCTTCACACCGGGGAGCTGTTTTTT. Amino acids: CASSPTGLHTGELFF.

The chain joins TRBV2 to TRBJ2-2, with TRBD2 identical over 13 bases. The junction had 2 bases not matched to a gene; V was cut back by 4 bases and J by 3 bases. The germline CDR1 and CDR2 sequences are SNHLY and FYNNEI. There are 16 residues in the CDR3. In DNA, the CDR3 is TGTGCCAGCAGTGGAACTAGCGGGAGGGACACCGGGGAGCTGTTTTTT. Amino acid sequence: CASSGTSGRDTGELFF.

To note about this clone: This specimen includes other DNA sequences encoding the same CDR3. The chain recombines TRBV30 with TRBJ2-5; TRBD1 is a possible D gene (5 bases). V lost 2 bases, J lost 5 bases, and 6 bases lay in between. Germline V gives CDR1 GTSNPN, CDR2 SVGIG (reference sequence). There are 11 residues in the CDR3. CDR3: CAWSSGETQYF. The CDR3 coding sequence is TGTGCCTGGAGTTCAGGGGAGACCCAGTACTTC. The variable domain in full, with the rest retrieved from reference TRBV30 and TRBJ2-5, is SQTIHQWPATLVQPVGSPLSLECTVEGTSNPNLYWYRQAAGRGLQLLFYSVGIGQISSEVPQNLSASRPQDRQFILSSKKLLLSDSGFYLCAWSSGETQYFGPGTRLLVL.

This clone was counted between two and nine times. This rearrangement joins TRBV2 to TRBJ2-7, with a weak D call TRBD2 (6 bases). The ends were cut back, 9 bases at V and 2 bases at J, with 14 bases in the middle. Per the germline V gene, CDR1 is SNHLY and CDR2 is FYNNEI. The CDR3 is made up of 13 amino acids. This CDR3 reads CARGRPGAYEQYF. CDR3 nucleotide sequence: TGTGCCAGGGGGAGGCCCGGGGCCTACGAGCAGTACTTC.

The genes are TRBV5-4 and TRBJ2-1; TRBD2 agrees at 14 bases. V was clipped by 4 bases and J by 0 bases; unmatched bases: 9. Germline lookup yields CDR1 SGHNT and CDR2 YYREEE (reference sequence). The CDR3 spans 19 residues. The CDR3 coding sequence is TGTGCCAGCAGCCCGACTAGCGGGGGGGGTTATCGCTCCTACAATGAGCAGTTCTTC. It translates to CASSPTSGGGYRSYNEQFF.

Here the CDR3 DNA reads TGTGCCAGCCGGGTTGCGGCCTGGGAGCAGTACTTC. This sequence encodes CASRVAAWEQYF. The chain has TRBV2 and TRBJ2-7; D gene ambiguous. This CDR3 contains 12 residues. V lost 8 bases to trimming and J lost 7 bases, with 15 bases between them. Germline CDR1 is SNHLY and CDR2 is FYNNEI.

The chain has TRBV15 and TRBJ2-7; D gene uncertain. Deletions cut 0 bases from V and 3 bases from J, with 3 bases between. Germline CDR1 is LNHNV and CDR2 is YYDKDF (reference sequence). The CDR3 length is 12 residues. Here the CDR3 reads CATSRDYYEQYF. In DNA form, the CDR3 reads TGTGCCACCAGCAGAGATTACTACGAGCAGTACTTC.

The sample holds a few counts of this clone. The chain joins TRBV10-3 to TRBJ2-3; D unresolved. V was cut by 8 bases and J by 6 bases, with 15 bases left in between. This CDR3 spans 13 amino acids. The V gene's germline CDR1 is ENHRY and CDR2 SYGVKD. The CDR3 DNA reads as TGTGCCATCGAGCAAGCTGGTACGGATACGCAGTATTTT. Amino acids: CAIEQAGTDTQYF.

This chain uses TRBV11-2 with TRBJ2-3; D not certain. Trimming took 5 bases from V and 3 from J, leaving 9 bases between them. CDR3 length: 13 amino acids. Germline lookup yields CDR1 SGHAT and CDR2 FQNNGV. The CDR3 spells CASSPAFTDTQYF. The CDR3 nucleotides read TGTGCCAGCAGCCCAGCGTTTACAGATACGCAGTATTTT.

V usage is TRBV29-1 and J usage is TRBJ1-4; no reliable D call. The V end lost 7 bases, the J end lost 6 bases, and 12 bases lay between the germline ends. Germline loops: CDR1 SQVTM, CDR2 ANQGSEA. This CDR3 contains 12 residues. CDR3 nucleotide sequence: TGCAGCGCCCAGACTGGAGATGAAAAACTGTTTTTT. It codes for CSAQTGDEKLFF.

The rearrangement uses TRBV10-3 and TRBJ2-5; TRBD2 might be the D (5 bases). Germline values: CDR1 ENHRY, CDR2 SYGVKD. Trimming took 7 bases from V and 4 from J, leaving 13 bases between them. The length of the CDR3 is 13 residues. The CDR3: CAITPGNGETQYF. DNA of the CDR3: TGTGCCATCACCCCCGGGAACGGAGAGACCCAGTACTTC.

This clone occurred once. The chain joins TRBV28 to TRBJ1-1; TRBD1 matches 7 bases. With 6 bases clipped from V and 3 bases from J, the junction kept 22 bases outside the gene matches. The CDR3 contains 19 residues. Germline CDR1 is MDHEN and CDR2 is SYDVKM. The CDR3 nucleotides are TGTGCCAGCAGGGGAAAAGCAGGGACAGAAGGGCGACAGGACACTGAAGCTTTCTTT. Amino acid sequence: CASRGKAGTEGRQDTEAFF.

This chain links TRBV13 with TRBJ1-4; D might be TRBD1 (6 bases). The CDR3 extends over 16 amino acids. V gave up 5 bases and J gave up 4 bases, with 17 bases separating them. The V gene's germline CDR1 is PRHDT and CDR2 FYEKMQ (reference sequence). DNA of the CDR3: TGTGCCAGCAGCAAGGACAGCGAGGCTAGTAATGAAAAACTGTTTTTT. It codes for CASSKDSEASNEKLFF.

The V and J genes are TRBV5-6 and TRBJ1-3; a weak D match, TRBD1 (6 bases). V was cut by 3 bases and J by 2 bases, with 12 bases left in between. This CDR3 has 15 amino acids. Germline assignment: CDR1 SGHDT and CDR2 YYEEEE. The CDR3 coding sequence is TGTGCCAGCAGCTGGGGGAAGGGGGCTGGAAACACCATATATTTT. It encodes CASSWGKGAGNTIYF.

The genes are TRBV5-4 and TRBJ2-4; 7 bases align to TRBD2. Germline V gene lookup returns CDR1 SGHNT and CDR2 YYREEE (reference sequence). CDR3 length: 14 amino acids. Germline trimming cut 4 bases from V and 3 bases from J; bases unmatched to any gene: 4. CDR3 sequence (DNA): TGTGCCAGCAGCCCGTCGGGGGGCAAAAACATTCAGTACTTC. Its protein is CASSPSGGKNIQYF.

The chain is built from TRBV29-1 and TRBJ1-1; 7 bases line up with TRBD1. This CDR3 has 13 residues. The V gene's germline CDR1 is SQVTM and CDR2 ANQGSEA. Losses at the gene ends were 6 bases for V and 0 bases for J; bases not matched to a gene: 4. CDR3 DNA: TGCAGCGTGGTGGGACAGATGAACACTGAAGCTTTCTTT. Protein sequence: CSVVGQMNTEAFF.

The chain carries TRBV11-2 and TRBJ1-1; 8 nucleotides match TRBD1. V lost 4 bases and J lost 3; bases outside the gene matches: 7. Per the germline V gene, CDR1 is SGHAT and CDR2 is FQNNGV. The CDR3 runs to 15 residues. Here the CDR3 reads CASSSRTGPYTEAFF. The DNA of the CDR3 is TGTGCCAGCAGCTCTAGGACAGGGCCGTACACTGAAGCTTTCTTT. The full variable domain, rest sourced from reference TRBV11-2 and TRBJ1-1, is EAGVAQSPRYKIIEKRQSVAFWCNPISGHATLYWYQQILGQGPKLLIQFQNNGVVDDSQLPKDRFSAERLKGVDSTLKIQPAKLEDSAVYLCASSSRTGPYTEAFFGQGTRLTVV.

V gene TRBV5-3 combines with J gene TRBJ1-2; perhaps TRBD1 as D (6 bases). TRBV5-3 carries the ORF label, with uncertain function. The CDR3 consists of 13 residues. The ends were cut back, 4 bases at V and 9 bases at J, with 16 bases in the middle. CDR3 in DNA: TGTGCCAGAAGCCTCGGGGGGCCCTGTTGCTACACCTTC. This encodes CARSLGGPCCYTF.